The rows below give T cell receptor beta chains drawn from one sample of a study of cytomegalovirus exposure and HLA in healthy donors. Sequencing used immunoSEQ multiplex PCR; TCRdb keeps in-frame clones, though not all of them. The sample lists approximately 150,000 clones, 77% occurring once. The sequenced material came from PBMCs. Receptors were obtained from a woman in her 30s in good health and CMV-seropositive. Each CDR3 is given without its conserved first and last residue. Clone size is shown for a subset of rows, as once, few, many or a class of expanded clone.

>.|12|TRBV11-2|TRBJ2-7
ASSRDRGLDEQY
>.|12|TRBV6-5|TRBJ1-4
ASGWTGDSEKLF
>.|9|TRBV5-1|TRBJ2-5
ASSSQETQY
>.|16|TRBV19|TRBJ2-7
ASSILPGTSGRSYEQY
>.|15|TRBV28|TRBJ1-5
ASSSQGGWLSNQPQH
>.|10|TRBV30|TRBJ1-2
AWSQRIGGYT
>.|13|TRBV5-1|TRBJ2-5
ASIPDRGGRETQY
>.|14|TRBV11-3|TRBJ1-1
ASSLDRGPRGDEAF
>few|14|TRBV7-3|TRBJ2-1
ASSAFGSGSINEQF
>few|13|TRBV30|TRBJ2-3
AWGFLGEGTDTQY
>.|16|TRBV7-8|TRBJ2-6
ASSSWGTGPSGANVLT
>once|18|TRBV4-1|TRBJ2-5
ASSNPPSERGSVIQETQY
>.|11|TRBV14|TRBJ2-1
ASSRREYNEQF
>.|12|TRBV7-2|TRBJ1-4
ASSFLAINEKLF
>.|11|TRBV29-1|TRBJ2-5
SVDPLVGETQY
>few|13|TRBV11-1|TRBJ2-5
ASSFGQRLISSQY
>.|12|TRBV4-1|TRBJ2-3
ASSLLAVTDTQY
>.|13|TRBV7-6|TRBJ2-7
ASSSRTSGSYEQY
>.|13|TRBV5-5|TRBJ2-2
ASSGRTGDTGELF
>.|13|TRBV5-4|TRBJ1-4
ASSLDARGTEKLF
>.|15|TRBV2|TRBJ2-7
ASTWSDLPGLNYEQY
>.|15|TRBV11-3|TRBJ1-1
ASSFHSMTGGNTEAF
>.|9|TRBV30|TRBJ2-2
AWSPTGELF
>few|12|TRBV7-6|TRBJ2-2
ASSLIQGTGELF
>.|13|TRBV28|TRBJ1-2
ASSFGPGVIYGYT
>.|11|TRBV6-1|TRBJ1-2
ASSEGQGNGYT
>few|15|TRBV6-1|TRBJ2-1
ASSEVVRGQGWNEQF
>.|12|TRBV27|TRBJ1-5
ASSFGKGNQPQH
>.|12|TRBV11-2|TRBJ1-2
ASSSTPGVSGYT
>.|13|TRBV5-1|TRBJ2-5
ASSSASVRGETQY
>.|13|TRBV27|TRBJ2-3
ASRRTETLTDTQY
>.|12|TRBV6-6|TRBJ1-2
ASSYSDRGSGYT
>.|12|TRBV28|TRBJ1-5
ASSFTAINQPQH
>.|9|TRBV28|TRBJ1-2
ASGAHYGYT
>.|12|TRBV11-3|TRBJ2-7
ASSPDREPYEQY
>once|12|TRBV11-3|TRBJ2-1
ASSLYGAYNEQF
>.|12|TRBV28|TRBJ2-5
ASSPRGGLETQY
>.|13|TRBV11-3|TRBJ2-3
ASSLSGVGADTQY
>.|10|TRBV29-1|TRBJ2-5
SVGRGEETQY
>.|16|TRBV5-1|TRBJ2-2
ASSWRGLAGGNTGELF
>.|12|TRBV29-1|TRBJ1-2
SVRDRGRNYGYT
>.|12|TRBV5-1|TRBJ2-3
ASSSTGGPDTQY
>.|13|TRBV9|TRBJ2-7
ASSVEGGEIYEQY
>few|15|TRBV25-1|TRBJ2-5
ASSELDRLKKQETQY
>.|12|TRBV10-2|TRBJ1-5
ASSGQGIHQPQH
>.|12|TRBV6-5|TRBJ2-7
ASRMGQGRDEQY
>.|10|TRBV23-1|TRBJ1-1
ASSQGSGEAF